This T cell receptor (beta chain) was profiled in a study of blood T cell repertoires in COVID-19. Turning to the study itself: The United States, Italy and Spain were the sources of the acute and convalescent COVID-19 samples.

In its sample, this clone was seen once. Original handling: For nucleated cells, counts were estimated from reference gene primer amplification. Generated by immunoSEQ multiplex PCR, the TCRdb table keeps only in-frame clones and is missing some. That table furnishes V, J and clone size, whereas the DNA furnished D and trimming. The data contain fewer than 250,000 clones, 75% to 90% of them singletons. The specimen sequenced was peripheral blood. The sequence was collected from a man aged 35-49 years with acute or convalescent COVID-19.

The CDR3: CAWAGTAYQETQYF. CDR3 in DNA: TGTGCCTGGGCCGGGACAGCGTACCAAGAGACCCAGTACTTC. This sequence joins TRBV30 and TRBJ2-5; 7 bases are a match to TRBD1. Germline-derived CDR1 and CDR2 are GTSNPN and SVGIG (reference sequence). CDR3 length: 14 residues. J gave up 0 bases and V 5 bases, and 6 bases lay outside the gene matches.